These 5 T cell receptor beta chains came from one sample sequenced in a study of blood T cell repertoires in COVID-19. Libraries were prepared by immunoSEQ multiplex PCR; TCRdb keeps only in-frame clonotypes and omits some of them. This table has about 140,000 clones, roughly 84% appearing once. Sequencing was done on a sample of PBMCs or T cells enriched from blood (not recorded which). The source is a man aged 35-49 years with acute COVID-19.

The rearrangement links TRBV29-1 to TRBJ2-3, with TRBD2 identical over 12 bases. CDR3 length: 14 amino acids. V lost 5 bases to trimming and J lost 4 bases; unmatched junction nucleotides: 4. The germline CDR1 and CDR2 sequences are SQVTM and ANQGSEA. DNA of the CDR3: TGCAGCGTTCCGTCTAGCGGGGGGGCAGATACGCAGTATTTT. It codes for CSVPSSGGADTQYF.

This chain links TRBV15 with TRBJ2-4; tentatively, D is TRBD1 (7 bases). The CDR3 spans 19 residues. Germline lookup yields CDR1 LNHNV and CDR2 YYDKDF (reference sequence). Trimming took off 1 base at V and 0 bases at J, with 19 bases between the two ends. This chain's CDR3 is CATSRVAGTGALAKNIQYF. CDR3 bases: TGTGCCACCAGCAGAGTCGCGGGAACAGGGGCGTTAGCCAAAAACATTCAGTACTTC.

In regard to this clone: The junction departs from germline at one end; a sequencing error may be responsible. The chain has TRBV2 and TRBJ1-5, with D possibly matching TRBD1 (5 bases). Germline lookup yields CDR1 SNHLY and CDR2 FYNNEI. There are 12 residues in the CDR3. CDR3 sequence: CASSEDSFAQHF. DNA for the CDR3: TGTGCCAGCAGCGAAGACAGCTTCGCCCAGCATTTT.

V is TRBV5-1 and J is TRBJ2-2; 7 positions agree with TRBD2. The ends lost 0 bases at V and 6 bases at J; junction bases unmatched: 8. The V gene's germline CDR1 is SGHRS and CDR2 YFSETQ. CDR3 length: 16 amino acids. CDR3 in DNA: TGCGCCAGCAGCTTGGAACGGGGCGGGGGTCCCGGGGAGCTGTTTTTT. It encodes CASSLERGGGPGELFF.

The CDR3 loop is CSVEDWRGRRSTEAFF. CDR3 nucleotide sequence: TGCAGCGTTGAAGATTGGAGGGGGCGGAGGAGCACTGAAGCTTTCTTT. The gene calls are TRBV29-1 and TRBJ1-1; 7 bases agree with TRBD1. With V trimmed by 0 bases and J by 4 bases, 11 bases remained unmatched. The CDR3 totals 16 residues. CDR1 is SQVTM, CDR2 ANQGSEA, per germline.